The present TCR beta chain was sequenced within a study of blood T cells in healthy people across ages. Comment on this clonotype: Its ends do not fully match the called genes, so a read error is possible.

Every participating donor contributed about 10 milliliters of peripheral blood through a draw. The authors extracted at least 6 micrograms of total RNA per sample. The CDR3 covers 15 residues. Combining a sample-barcoded 5' primer with a J-beta primer mix, a second PCR ran for 7 to 11 cycles. One entry per CDR3 protein results from TCRdb running MiXCR on the 5' RACE reads. The sample lists around 1.1 million distinct CDR3 sequences, around two fifths occurring once. The material sequenced was blood. The rearrangement links TRBV12-3 or TRBV12-4 to TRBJ2-5, with 7 bases fitting TRBD1. The clonotype originates from a man aged 18 to 30 in good health. CDR3 amino acids: CVSSTQGLRAETQYF. The CDR3 region has the DNA TGTGTCAGCAGTACACAGGGGTTGCGGGCGGAGACCCAGTACTTC.